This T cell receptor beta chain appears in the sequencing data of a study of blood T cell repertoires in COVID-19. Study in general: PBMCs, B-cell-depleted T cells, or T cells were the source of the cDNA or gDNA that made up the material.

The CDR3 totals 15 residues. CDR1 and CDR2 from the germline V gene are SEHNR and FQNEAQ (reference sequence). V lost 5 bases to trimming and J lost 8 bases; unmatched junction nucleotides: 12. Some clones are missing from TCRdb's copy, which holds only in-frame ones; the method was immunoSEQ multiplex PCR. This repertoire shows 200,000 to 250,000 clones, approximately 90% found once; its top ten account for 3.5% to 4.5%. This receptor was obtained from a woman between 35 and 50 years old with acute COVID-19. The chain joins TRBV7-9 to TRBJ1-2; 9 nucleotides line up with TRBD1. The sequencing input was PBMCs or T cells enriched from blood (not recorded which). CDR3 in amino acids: CASSQGQGHNEGYTF. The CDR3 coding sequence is TGTGCCAGCAGCCAAGGACAGGGGCATAATGAAGGCTACACCTTC. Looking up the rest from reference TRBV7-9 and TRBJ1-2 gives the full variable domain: DTGVSQNPRHKITKRGQNVTFRCDPISEHNRLYWYRQTLGQGPEFLTYFQNEAQLEKSRLLSDRFSAERPKGSFSTLEIQRTEQGDSAMYLCASSQGQGHNEGYTFGSGTRLTVV.